A single sample is the source of the 11 T cell receptor beta chains below, sequenced in a study of T and B cells in COVID-19 patients. BIOMED2 TRB-A/B primer pools were used in multiplex TRB PCR. TCRdb reprocessed the multiplex PCR reads with MiXCR, giving one entry per CDR3 protein. The sample carries approximately 17,000 distinct CDR3 sequences, 25% to 35% recorded once. From blood, about 230-500 ng of genomic DNA served as TRB template. Sequenced input: blood. Receptor source: a human donor who had recovered from COVID-19.

There are a few counts of this clonotype. This may come from a read error, since a much larger clone is one base off. The chain couples TRBV6-5 to TRBJ2-3; 7 positions match TRBD2. Trimming at V came to 5 bases and at J to 1 base, leaving 3 bases not matched to a gene. Looked up from germline, CDR1 is MNHEY and CDR2 is SVGAGI. The CDR3 consists of 14 residues. CDR3 nucleotide sequence: TGTGCCAGCAGTGGGGGGGGGGGCACAGATACGCAGTATTTT. This sequence encodes CASSGGGGTDTQYF.

This chain joins TRBV20-1 and TRBJ1-2; 7 bases map to TRBD1. The CDR3 is 13 residues long. With V trimmed by 6 bases and J by 1 base, 5 bases remained unmatched. CDR1 is DFQATT, CDR2 SNEGSKA, per germline (reference sequence). CDR3 residues: CSARDSLNYGYTF. Written as DNA, the CDR3 is TGCAGTGCCCGGGACAGCCTTAACTATGGCTACACCTTC.

This clonotype has at least ten counts. The rearrangement joins TRBV6-5 to TRBJ1-3; 7 bases fit TRBD1. The CDR3 sequence is 16 residues long. Trimming at V came to 8 bases and at J to 0 bases, leaving 10 bases not matched to a gene. Germline-derived CDR1 and CDR2 are MNHEY and SVGAGI. DNA for the CDR3: TGTGCCAGCCGGAAGGGGGCCGTGAGCTCTGGAAACACCATATATTTT. Translated, it gives CASRKGAVSSGNTIYF.

This clonotype was found a few times. This chain links TRBV12-3 or TRBV12-4 with TRBJ1-6, with 8 bases aligning to TRBD1. Trimming removed 5 bases from V and 0 bases from J; junction bases left unmatched: 12. The length of the CDR3 is 19 residues. As DNA, the CDR3 is TGTGCCAGCAGTCCCCTTTTTCAGGGGGCTGGCTCCTATAATTCACCCCTCCACTTT. It translates to CASSPLFQGAGSYNSPLHF.

This chain links TRBV20-1 with TRBJ1-2; the match to TRBD1 covers 7 bases. Germline loops: CDR1 DFQATT, CDR2 SNEGSKA (reference sequence). The CDR3 sequence is 15 residues long. With 6 bases clipped from V and 3 bases from J, the junction kept 13 bases outside the gene matches. CDR3 residues: CSAPVSNTGDYGYTF. CDR3 nucleotide sequence: TGCAGTGCCCCCGTCAGCAACACAGGGGACTATGGCTACACCTTC.

Details on this clonotype: Just one base apart from a much larger clone, this may be a read error. The conserved phenylalanine or tryptophan is not found at the CDR3 terminus, so this likely reflects a read error. The V and J genes are TRBV27 and TRBJ1-5; D unclear. The CDR3 consists of 13 residues. Germline V gene data show CDR1 as MNHEY and CDR2 as SMNVEV (reference sequence). Trimming removed 3 bases from V and 6 bases from J, with 9 bases in between. The CDR3 sequence: CASSFRGSQPQHS. In DNA, the CDR3 is TGTGCCAGCAGTTTTAGAGGATCTCAGCCCCAGCATTCT.

This clonotype was seen a few times. V usage is TRBV24-1 and J usage is TRBJ2-6; 7 bases match TRBD1. The CDR3 loop spans 17 amino acids. Germline CDR1 is KGHDR and CDR2 is SFDVKD. V trimming: 3 bases; J trimming: 4 bases; junction bases outside the gene matches: 8. As DNA, the CDR3 is TGTGCCACCAGTGATACCGGACCGGGACAGGGGGCCAACGTCCTGACTTTC. This gives the protein CATSDTGPGQGANVLTF.

This clonotype is medium-sized (0.01 to 0.1%) within its sample. The V gene is TRBV11-1, the J gene TRBJ2-1; 11 bases match TRBD2. Germline V gives CDR1 SGHAT, CDR2 FQDESV (reference sequence). The CDR3 is 15 residues long. The V and J ends lost 5 bases and 2 bases, in that order; junction bases with no gene match: 2. CDR3 region: CASSVLAGAYNEQFF. The CDR3 DNA reads TGTGCCAGCAGCGTACTAGCGGGGGCCTACAATGAGCAGTTCTTC.

In its sample, this clonotype ranks as medium-sized (0.01 to 0.1%). The chain has TRBV6-6 and TRBJ2-2; 11 bases agree with TRBD1. CDR3 size: 16 residues. The trim removed 5 bases at V and 3 bases at J, leaving 5 bases unmatched. Germline V gene data show CDR1 as MNHNY and CDR2 as SVGAGI (reference sequence). This chain's CDR3 is CASSPGQGAHTGELFF. CDR3 coding DNA: TGTGCCAGCAGTCCAGGACAGGGGGCGCACACCGGGGAGCTGTTTTTT.

J is TRBJ1-1 and V is TRBV5-6; TRBD1 might be the D (6 bases). Trimming took off 2 bases at V and 3 bases at J, with 14 bases between the two ends. CDR1 is SGHDT and CDR2 is YYEEEE in the germline V gene. CDR3 length: 15 amino acids. The CDR3 region is CASSLLQGYDTEAFF. CDR3 nucleotide sequence: TGTGCCAGCAGCTTATTACAGGGATACGACACTGAAGCTTTCTTT.

V is TRBV19 and J is TRBJ2-1, with D perhaps matching TRBD1 (5 bases). Trimming removed 0 bases from V and 6 bases from J, with 15 bases in between. The CDR3 contains 16 residues. Germline CDR1 LNHDA, CDR2 SQIVND (reference sequence). The CDR3 region is CASSIDRAPDPNEQFF. The CDR3 coding sequence is TGTGCCAGTAGTATAGACAGGGCCCCCGACCCCAATGAGCAGTTCTTC.